Listed here are 2 T cell receptor beta chains from one sample, sequenced in a study of technical replicates of blood from several donors. Generated by immunoSEQ multiplex PCR, the TCRdb table keeps only in-frame clones and is missing some. The sample consists of around 72,000 clones, about nine tenths of them appearing once. Material for sequencing was T cells isolated from PBMCs. The receptor source for this set is a human donor in good health. Some clones in this sample may be carry-over from other donors' samples.

The chain couples TRBV6-1 to TRBJ1-5; D is unclear. Trimming stripped 2 bases from V and 0 bases from J, with 11 bases between. The CDR3 covers 16 residues. In germline, CDR1 is MNHNS, CDR2 SASEGT. The CDR3 reads CASSEYPYYSNQPQHF. The DNA for the CDR3 is TGTGCCAGCAGTGAATATCCGTACTATAGCAATCAGCCCCAGCATTTT.

The chain couples TRBV6-5 to TRBJ1-1, with unresolved D. Trimming stripped 2 bases from V and 5 bases from J, with 9 bases between. Germline lookup yields CDR1 MNHEY and CDR2 SVGAGI. CDR3 size: 13 residues. The CDR3 DNA follows: TGTGCCAGCAGTTACGGTAGGGAGACTGAAGCTTTCTTT. It specifies CASSYGRETEAFF.